The present T cell receptor (beta chain) was sequenced within a study of blood T cell repertoires in COVID-19. On the study more broadly: Collection of acute and convalescent COVID-19 samples took place in the United States, Italy and Spain. Nucleic acid was either cDNA or gDNA, and it came from T cells, B-cell-depleted T cells, or PBMCs.

The CDR3 loop spans 13 amino acids. Germline V gene lookup returns CDR1 LNHDA and CDR2 SQIVND (reference sequence). J was trimmed by 0 bases and V by 9 bases; bases with no gene match: 3. This clone was observed a few times. Profiling relied on immunoSEQ multiplex PCR, and the TCRdb table lists in-frame clones only, not all of them. Among 50,000 to 85,000 clones listed, roughly 82% were seen once. V and J are TRBV19 and TRBJ1-1; 8 nucleotides line up with TRBD1. The source material was peripheral blood. This clonotype was sampled from a man aged 55 to 70 with acute or convalescent COVID-19. CDR3 bases: TGTGCCAGCTCGGACAGGGTGAACACTGAAGCTTTCTTT. This encodes CASSDRVNTEAFF.